The 17 T cell receptor beta chains listed next were all sequenced from one sample in a study of blood T cell repertoires in COVID-19. Generated by immunoSEQ multiplex PCR, the TCRdb table keeps only in-frame clones and is missing some. There are roughly 87,000 clones in the sample; 70% to 90% occur only once, and about 0.51% lies in the top ten. The sequenced material came from peripheral blood. The receptors come from a man aged 55 to 70 with acute or convalescent COVID-19.

V usage is TRBV10-3 and J usage is TRBJ1-6, with 7 nucleotides matching TRBD1. This CDR3 is built from 16 residues. From germline, CDR1 is ENHRY and CDR2 SYGVKD. The trim removed 0 bases at V and 10 bases at J, leaving 9 bases unmatched. CDR3 in DNA: TGTGCCATCAGTGAGTCGGTCAGGGGGGTAGGATCACCCCTCCACTTT. This translates into CAISESVRGVGSPLHF.

Points on this clone: At one of its ends the junction is not consistent with the germline gene, which may arise from a read error. The rearrangement links TRBV7-9 to TRBJ2-3, with D unresolved. This CDR3 region has 13 residues. Germline CDR1 is SEHNR and CDR2 is FQNEAQ (reference sequence). The DNA of the CDR3 is TGTGCCAGCAGAACTAACGTTGACCGCCTGGTGCATTTT. Encoded protein: CASRTNVDRLVHF.

The genes are TRBV12-3 or TRBV12-4 and TRBJ2-7; 9 positions match TRBD1. V dropped 6 bases and J dropped 4; count of bases not matched to a gene: 4. The CDR3 has 13 residues. The CDR3: CASRGQGFYEQYF. CDR3 coding DNA: TGTGCCAGCAGGGGACAGGGTTTTTACGAGCAGTACTTC.

The rearrangement uses TRBV5-1 and TRBJ1-5; no definite D call. The CDR3 has 17 residues. Germline CDR1 and CDR2: SGHRS and YFSETQ. V gave up 0 bases and J gave up 2 bases, with 15 bases separating them. DNA for the CDR3: TGCGCCAGCAGCTTGGGTCCCCACCTAGGTGGCAATCAGCCCCAGCATTTT. Amino acids: CASSLGPHLGGNQPQHF.

The chain recombines TRBV12-3 or TRBV12-4 with TRBJ1-2, with 7 positions matching TRBD1. The CDR3 covers 13 residues. The V and J ends lost 5 bases and 4 bases, in that order; junction bases with no gene match: 4. In DNA, the CDR3 is TGTGCCAGCAGTCCGACAGGGTTCTATGGCTACACCTTC. Encoded protein: CASSPTGFYGYTF.

V and J are TRBV11-2 and TRBJ2-1, with a weak D call TRBD1 (5 bases). CDR1 SGHAT and CDR2 FQNNGV come from the germline V gene. The CDR3 is 15 amino acids. V was trimmed by 5 bases and J by 2 bases, leaving 13 bases between them. CDR3 protein: CASSAGRVPYNEQFF. The CDR3 nucleotides are TGTGCCAGCAGCGCAGGCAGGGTGCCCTACAATGAGCAGTTCTTC.

The rearrangement joins TRBV19 to TRBJ1-5, with 8 bases fitting TRBD1. Trimming at V came to 7 bases and at J to 6 bases, leaving 8 bases not matched to a gene. The CDR3 covers 14 residues. CDR1 is LNHDA and CDR2 is SQIVND in the germline V gene (reference sequence). The CDR3, as DNA: TGTGCCAGTAAAGGCAGGGGGCTAGGTCAGCCCCAGCATTTT. It translates to CASKGRGLGQPQHF.

V and J are TRBV5-1 and TRBJ2-5; 7 positions agree with TRBD1. This CDR3 spans 15 amino acids. The J segment lost 1 base and the V segment lost 6 bases, leaving 9 bases of the junction unmatched. Germline V gene sequence: CDR1 SGHRS, CDR2 YFSETQ. As DNA, the CDR3 is TGCGCCAGCACCCCGACAGGGCCCTCCCAAGAGACCCAGTACTTC. The encoded protein is CASTPTGPSQETQYF.

This CDR3 is CASSPGVGHTEAFF. DNA for the CDR3: TGTGCCAGCAGCCCAGGGGTAGGGCACACTGAAGCTTTCTTT. V and J are TRBV11-2 and TRBJ1-1; D possibly corresponds to TRBD1 (6 bases). CDR3 length equals 14 residues. The V gene lost 5 bases and the J gene lost 3 bases, with 13 bases spanning the gap. Looked up from germline, CDR1 is SGHAT and CDR2 is FQNNGV.

V and J are TRBV6-1 and TRBJ1-2; D might be TRBD1 (5 bases). The length of the CDR3 is 13 residues. V dropped 1 base and J dropped 7 bases, with 10 bases sitting between them. Germline CDR1 MNHNS, CDR2 SASEGT. Here the CDR3 DNA reads TGTGCCAGCAGTGAAGTAGGGGTGGGTGGCTACACCTTC. It is translated as CASSEVGVGGYTF.

The V and J genes are TRBV28 and TRBJ2-3; the match to TRBD2 covers 9 bases. The CDR3 loop spans 17 amino acids. CDR1 is MDHEN, CDR2 SYDVKM, per germline. V dropped 2 bases and J dropped 2; count of bases not matched to a gene: 8. CDR3 region: CASSLPLAGMNTDTQYF. The DNA of the CDR3 is TGTGCCAGCAGTTTACCCCTAGCGGGGATGAACACAGATACGCAGTATTTT.

The chain recombines TRBV19 with TRBJ2-4, with a possible D match to TRBD1 (6 bases). The CDR3 length is 17 residues. V dropped 1 base and J dropped 3 bases, with 16 bases sitting between them. Germline CDR1 is LNHDA and CDR2 is SQIVND (reference sequence). In DNA, the CDR3 is TGTGCCAGTAGTATAGGGTTAACAGGGTATGGCAAAAACATTCAGTACTTC. Translated: CASSIGLTGYGKNIQYF.

J is TRBJ1-5 and V is TRBV11-2, with a weak D call TRBD1 (5 bases). CDR1 is SGHAT, CDR2 FQNNGV, per germline. This CDR3 has 15 amino acids. Trimming took 0 bases from V and 5 from J, leaving 11 bases between them. The CDR3 DNA sequence: TGTGCCAGCAGCTTAGACTCAGGGAATGATCAGCCCCAGCATTTT. Translated, it gives CASSLDSGNDQPQHF.

The chain links TRBV19 to TRBJ2-7, with 10 bases lining up with TRBD1. The V gene end was trimmed by 7 bases and the J gene end by 7 bases; junction bases not matched to a gene: 7. The germline V gene encodes CDR1 LNHDA and CDR2 SQIVND (reference sequence). The CDR3 contains 13 residues. CDR3 coding DNA: TGTGCCAGTACTCCCGGGACAGGGGTGGAGCAGTACTTC. The encoded protein is CASTPGTGVEQYF.

This rearrangement joins TRBV5-6 to TRBJ1-2, with TRBD1 matching over 9 bases. After removal of 3 bases from V and 5 bases from J, the junction contained 5 bases not matched to a gene. This CDR3 is built from 14 residues. Germline V gene lookup returns CDR1 SGHDT and CDR2 YYEEEE. The CDR3 reads CASSSWGTGYGYTF. CDR3 nucleotide sequence: TGTGCCAGCAGCTCTTGGGGGACAGGGTATGGCTACACCTTC. The full variable domain, in which reference TRBV5-6 and TRBJ1-2 provide the parts outside the CDR3, is DAGVTQSPTHLIKTRGQQVTLRCSPKSGHDTVSWYQQALGQGPQFIFQYYEEEERQRGNFPDRFSGHQFPNYSSELNVNALLLGDSALYLCASSSWGTGYGYTFGSGTRLTVV.

The CDR3 loop reads CASSYSYQVEQYF. CDR3 coding DNA: TGTGCCAGCAGTTACTCTTATCAGGTTGAGCAGTACTTC. The chain employs TRBV6-6 and TRBJ2-7; D is ambiguous. The CDR3 has 13 amino acids. V lost 0 bases, J lost 7 bases, and 10 bases lay in between. Germline CDR1 and CDR2: MNHNY and SVGAGI (reference sequence).

The chain combines TRBV5-4 with TRBJ1-1; TRBD1 aligns across 7 bases. Germline CDR1 is SGHNT and CDR2 is YYREEE (reference sequence). With 0 bases clipped from V and 5 bases from J, the junction kept 4 bases outside the gene matches. The CDR3 runs 14 residues. As DNA, the CDR3 is TGTGCCAGCAGCTTGGAGAGGGGGCGTACTGAAGCTTTCTTT. It codes for CASSLERGRTEAFF.